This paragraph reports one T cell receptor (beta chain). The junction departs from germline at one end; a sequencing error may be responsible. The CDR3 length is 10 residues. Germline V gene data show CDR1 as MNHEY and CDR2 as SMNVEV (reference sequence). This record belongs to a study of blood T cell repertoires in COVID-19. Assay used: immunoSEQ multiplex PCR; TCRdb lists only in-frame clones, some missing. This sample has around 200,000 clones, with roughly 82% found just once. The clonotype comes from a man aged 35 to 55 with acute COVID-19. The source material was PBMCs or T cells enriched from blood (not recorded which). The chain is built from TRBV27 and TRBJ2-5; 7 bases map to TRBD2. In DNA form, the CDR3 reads TGTGCCAGCAACCCCGGACTAGTCGACTTC. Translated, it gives CASNPGLVDF.